The table lists the clone carrying this TCR beta chain with a few counts. Its antigen is not known. After isolation, RNA underwent reverse transcription to generate cDNA as the sequencing template. TCRdb keeps only in-frame clones here, not all; method: immunoSEQ multiplex PCR. This sample has about 4,600 clones; around 60% occur once, and the top ten carry approximately 10%. The sample is drawn from a study of CD8+ T cells in alopecia areata. Overall study context: Twice a day, 5 to 10 mg of oral tofacitinib was administered to treated patients.

Whole-study results and caveats: Scalp clonality, together with expanded CD8+ clones among the top 100, fell significantly with tofacitinib. Scalp sequencing captures resident alphabeta T cells of normal skin too. For baseline CD8+ expansion, any link to response stays uncertain with one nonresponder.

This sample's treatment: oral pan-JAK inhibitor, 5-10 mg twice daily. In alopecia areata patients, both lesional scalp punch biopsies and peripheral blood were collected. This receptor was identified in a human donor with alopecia areata. The material sequenced was skin, taken at week 4, from a patient treated with tofacitinib.

CDR3 residues: CASSEFKRGEQFF. In nucleotides, the CDR3 is TGTGCCAGCAGTGAATTTAAGCGGGGGGAGCAGTTCTTC. The chain carries TRBV25-1 and TRBJ2-1; 8 bases agree with TRBD2. CDR1 and CDR2 (germline): MGHDK, SYGVNS. The CDR3 contains 13 residues. V dropped 1 base and J dropped 10; count of bases not matched to a gene: 3.